The clone carrying this T cell receptor (beta chain) came up many times. Its antigen is still unknown. Sequencing was done on patients that had shown CD8+CD57+ cell expansion by flow cytometry. Patient blood was sampled before any therapy had been received. The data derive from a study of CD8+CD57+ T cells in acquired aplastic anemia. At the level of the study: Sorted CD4+ plus CD8+ cells gave DNA averaging roughly 3 ug.

Genomic DNA acted as the template from which TCR beta VDJ combination and CDR3 sequence profiling were carried out. TCRdb re-analysed the reads in MiXCR, keeping a single row per CDR3 protein. Here the sample spans hundreds of thousands of distinct CDR3 sequences, under 60% being singletons. Trimming cost V 8 bases and J 2 bases, with 15 bases left between them. This CDR3 region has 15 residues. CDR1 is MNHNS, CDR2 SASEGT, per germline. Regarding the study as a whole: Patients and controls shared 25 to 35 CD8+ CDR3 sequences, which appeared highly expressed in patients and within their immunodominant clones. Patients and healthy controls showed no significant CD8+ Simpson's diversity difference.

The rearrangement links TRBV6-1 to TRBJ2-2; tentative D call: TRBD1 (6 bases). Sequenced material: sorted CD4+, CD8+, or CD8+CD57+ T cells (not recorded which) from PBMCs. This TCR was recovered from a human donor with aplastic anemia. The CDR3 loop reads CASSYQGINTGELFF. The CDR3 region has the DNA TGTGCCAGCTCATATCAGGGGATTAACACCGGGGAGCTGTTTTTT.